Each of the 17 T cell receptor beta chains below was sequenced from the same sample in a study of blood T cells in healthy people across ages. The second PCR ran about 6 to 12 cycles with a sample-barcoded 5' primer and J-beta primers. TCRdb used MiXCR to reprocess the 5' RACE reads, holding one entry per CDR3 protein. The profile covers about 840,000 distinct CDR3 sequences, with under 35% appearing a single time and more than 8.5% taken by the ten largest. The data also belong to a second study, concerning T cells of mothers and their children.

Sequencing input: blood. These receptors were collected from a woman in her forties in good health.

This clonotype was detected a few times. The chain employs TRBV10-3 and TRBJ1-1; D is unclear. Trimming cost V 0 bases and J 4 bases, with 12 bases left between them. The germline gives CDR1 ENHRY, CDR2 SYGVKD. The CDR3 extends over 15 amino acids. The CDR3 DNA sequence: TGTGCCATCAGTGAGTCGAATTCCCCCGGCACTGAAGCTTTCTTT. Protein: CAISESNSPGTEAFF.

This chain connects TRBV3-1 to TRBJ2-7, with 8 bases aligning to TRBD1. The CDR3 length is 15 residues. Trimming cost V 6 bases and J 3 bases; bases outside gene matches: 10. The V gene's germline CDR1 is LGHDT and CDR2 YNNKEL (reference sequence). The CDR3 here is CASSYPGQGVYEQYF. The CDR3 coding sequence is TGTGCCAGCAGTTACCCCGGACAGGGAGTCTACGAGCAGTACTTC.

The chain couples TRBV14 to TRBJ2-1; 12 bases align to TRBD1. Germline V lookup: CDR1 SGHDN, CDR2 FVKESK. This CDR3 has 18 amino acids. J lost 3 bases, V lost 6 bases, and 12 bases had no gene match. The CDR3 loop reads CASSPGTGGNFIYNEQFF. CDR3 DNA sequence: TGTGCCAGCAGTCCTGGGACAGGGGGCAACTTTATCTACAATGAGCAGTTCTTC.

CDR3 sequence reads: CASSPPRSLSSWEQYF. CDR3 DNA: TGTGCCAGCAGCCCCCCCCGGTCCCTTAGCTCCTGGGAGCAGTACTTC. The V call is TRBV11-2, the J call TRBJ2-7; D is unresolved. Deletions cut 5 bases from V and 7 bases from J, with 24 bases between. CDR3 length equals 16 residues. Germline V lookup: CDR1 SGHAT, CDR2 FQNNGV.

This clonotype was recorded many times. The chain uses TRBV29-1 and TRBJ1-1; 8 bases agree with TRBD1. Trimming at V came to 0 bases and at J to 2 bases, leaving 2 bases not matched to a gene. Looked up from germline, CDR1 is SQVTM and CDR2 is ANQGSEA. There are 14 residues in the CDR3. This chain's CDR3 is CSVEDDRGNTEAFF. The DNA for the CDR3 is TGCAGCGTTGAAGACGACAGGGGAAACACTGAAGCTTTCTTT.

The V gene is TRBV12-3 or TRBV12-4, the J gene TRBJ2-2, with 7 bases identical to TRBD1. The V and J ends lost 6 bases and 0 bases, in that order; junction bases with no gene match: 7. The CDR3 is 16 residues long. This chain's CDR3 is CASRLRQGTNTGELFF. The DNA for the CDR3 is TGTGCCAGCAGGCTCAGACAGGGTACGAACACCGGGGAGCTGTTTTTT.

This clonotype was seen a handful of times. The genes are TRBV6-5 and TRBJ1-1, with 9 bases aligning to TRBD1. Germline V gene sequence: CDR1 MNHEY, CDR2 SVGAGI. This CDR3 spans 15 amino acids. The trim removed 5 bases at V and 4 bases at J, leaving 8 bases unmatched. This CDR3 reads CASSTAQGASTEAFF. The CDR3 bases are TGTGCCAGCAGTACCGCACAGGGGGCGAGCACTGAAGCTTTCTTT.

The V and J genes are TRBV20-1 and TRBJ2-7; possible D gene TRBD1, 5 bases. Trimming took 3 bases from V and 2 from J, leaving 14 bases between them. CDR1 is DFQATT, CDR2 SNEGSKA, per germline (reference sequence). The CDR3 consists of 14 residues. The CDR3 DNA is TGCAGTGCTAGTTTTCAGGGTTCGACCTACGAGCAGTACTTC. Translating gives CSASFQGSTYEQYF.

On this clonotype: A much larger clone sits a single nucleotide away, making a read error possible. The V gene is TRBV20-1, the J gene TRBJ2-3; D might be TRBD2 (7 bases). The CDR3 length is 13 residues. Germline V lookup: CDR1 DFQATT, CDR2 SNEGSKA (reference sequence). The CDR3 DNA reads TGCAGTACAATCCGGGGGGCAAGAGATGCGCAGTATTTT. It translates to CSTIRGARDAQYF.

Of note for this clonotype: Possible read error: a much larger clone is one base away. J is TRBJ1-5 and V is TRBV12-3 or TRBV12-4; D call uncertain. V was pared by 7 bases and J by 5 bases, with 12 bases between. The CDR3 sequence is 13 residues long. The CDR3, as DNA: TGTGCCAGCACCGACGGATCCGATCAGCCCCAGCATTTT. This encodes CASTDGSDQPQHF.

This clonotype was counted only a few times. The chain couples TRBV29-1 to TRBJ1-1; D is uncertain. From germline, CDR1 is SQVTM and CDR2 ANQGSEA. V lost 3 bases to trimming and J lost 0 bases, with 8 bases between them. The CDR3 is made up of 13 amino acids. CDR3 DNA: TGCAGCGTTGAGATAGGGATGAACACTGAAGCTTTCTTT. Protein: CSVEIGMNTEAFF.

The J gene is TRBJ1-1, the V gene TRBV7-2; 8 positions agree with TRBD1. There are 16 residues in the CDR3. Germline CDR1 is SGHTA and CDR2 is FQGNSA. V lost 4 bases, J lost 5 bases, and 12 bases stayed unmatched. Here the CDR3 DNA reads TGTGCCAGCAGCTCCCAGGGGGCTGTAAGAGGAACTGAAGCTTTCTTT. It yields the protein CASSSQGAVRGTEAFF.

The CDR3 spells CSVDGTDGYTF. CDR3 nucleotide sequence: TGCAGCGTTGATGGGACAGATGGCTACACCTTC. The chain has TRBV29-1 and TRBJ1-2; 7 positions agree with TRBD1. The CDR3 sequence is 11 residues long. CDR1 is SQVTM and CDR2 is ANQGSEA in the germline V gene. V dropped 3 bases and J dropped 6; count of bases not matched to a gene: 1.

The chain recombines TRBV20-1 with TRBJ2-7; weak D call: TRBD2 (5 bases). V dropped 5 bases and J dropped 3 bases, with 17 bases sitting between them. The CDR3 length is 14 residues. CDR1 and CDR2 (germline): DFQATT, SNEGSKA (reference sequence). This CDR3 reads CSAPLSGNIYEQYF. Written as DNA, the CDR3 is TGCAGTGCTCCTCTCTCGGGGAACATCTACGAGCAGTACTTC.

This clonotype was observed many times. The chain joins TRBV2 to TRBJ2-7, with TRBD1 matching 9 bases. V gave up 4 bases and J gave up 4 bases; unmatched junction bases: 5. The length of the CDR3 is 14 residues. CDR1 and CDR2 (germline): SNHLY, FYNNEI. DNA for the CDR3: TGTGCCAGCAGTGGACAGGGGGTAGGTTACGAGCAGTACTTC. Its protein is CASSGQGVGYEQYF.

This clonotype was seen only a few times. The chain carries TRBV20-1 and TRBJ1-5; 7 bases map to TRBD1. Losses at the gene ends were 1 base for V and 0 bases for J; bases not matched to a gene: 3. Germline lookup yields CDR1 DFQATT and CDR2 SNEGSKA (reference sequence). CDR3 size: 15 residues. CDR3 bases: TGCAGTGCTAGAGGGCAGGGGGTTAGCAATCAGCCCCAGCATTTT. It codes for CSARGQGVSNQPQHF.

Many counts were recorded for this clonotype. J is TRBJ2-5 and V is TRBV27, with D possibly called TRBD1 or TRBD2 (5 bases each). The CDR3 length is 14 residues. V was shortened by 9 bases and J by 1 base, with 15 bases between the two germline ends. Germline CDR1 and CDR2: MNHEY and SMNVEV (reference sequence). The CDR3 sequence is CARRDGDVQETQYF. DNA of the CDR3: TGTGCCAGGAGGGACGGGGACGTCCAAGAGACCCAGTACTTC.